The T cell receptor beta chain described here comes from a study of human T cells and chemical hapten exposure. Study-level points and caveats: PT1 expanded TCR counts and patch test score correlated positively.

The library gave individual cDNA molecules unique molecular identifiers. TCRdb re-analysed the RACE reads in MiXCR, keeping a single row per CDR3 protein. The repertoire holds over 45,000 distinct CDR3 sequences, with about 9.3% as singletons. This clonotype was seen repeatedly, ten times or more. As yet, its antigen is unknown. The CDR3 is 15 amino acids. Germline-derived CDR1 and CDR2 are SGHTA and FQGTGA. V was clipped by 4 bases and J by 3 bases, with 14 bases between them. Regarding time point: patch test 1, 2 weeks after DPC sensitization. Treatment noted: therapeutic diphenylcyclopropenone sensitization with weekly scalp DPC. Patch tests were applied only after blood draws. The template was total RNA from unfractionated whole blood.

The source of this sequence is a woman between 40 and 50 years old with alopecia areata. Some clones in this sample may be carry-over from other donors' samples. The chain links TRBV7-3 to TRBJ2-3, with D perhaps matching TRBD1 (7 bases). The sample in question was whole blood, obtained in connection with sensitization to the hapten diphenylcyclopropenone (DPC). The CDR3 DNA reads TGTGCCAGCAGCTCCAGGGGGGAGAGAACAGATACGCAGTATTTT. Its protein product is CASSSRGERTDTQYF.